Listed here are 19 T cell receptor beta chains from one sample, sequenced in a study of blood T cell repertoires in COVID-19. Libraries were prepared by immunoSEQ multiplex PCR; TCRdb keeps only in-frame clonotypes and omits some of them. The data contain about 400,000 clones, approximately 86% of them singletons. The sequenced material came from peripheral blood. These receptors were taken from a human donor in a cohort sampled during active COVID-19.

This chain uses TRBV30 with TRBJ2-3; maybe TRBD2 (6 bases). Trimming cost V 1 base and J 1 base, with 6 bases left between them. Per germline, CDR1 GTSNPN and CDR2 SVGIG (reference sequence). The CDR3 runs to 13 residues. For the CDR3, the DNA is TGTGCCTGGAGTGGGGGGGGCACAGATACGCAGTATTTT. Translated: CAWSGGGTDTQYF.

The chain uses TRBV25-1 and TRBJ1-4; D remains unclear. Looked up from germline, CDR1 is MGHDK and CDR2 is SYGVNS. V was shortened by 1 base and J by 10 bases, with 16 bases between the two germline ends. The CDR3 has 15 residues. The CDR3 nucleotides read TGTGCCAGCAGTGAATTCCCCTCGGAGCGGGGAAAACTGTTTTTT. Protein: CASSEFPSERGKLFF.

This clone was recorded only once. The V gene is TRBV4-1, the J gene TRBJ2-5; possibly TRBD2 for D (6 bases). The V end was cut by 1 base, the J end by 5 bases, with 11 bases between. Germline assignment: CDR1 MGHRA and CDR2 YSYEKL. The CDR3 totals 14 residues. CDR3 protein: CASSQGSAGETQYF. In DNA form, the CDR3 reads TGCGCCAGCAGCCAAGGGTCTGCGGGGGAGACCCAGTACTTC.

V is TRBV20-1 and J is TRBJ1-5, with TRBD1 as a possible D gene (6 bases). The CDR3 has 15 amino acids. V dropped 3 bases and J dropped 2 bases, with 14 bases sitting between them. From germline, CDR1 is DFQATT and CDR2 SNEGSKA (reference sequence). Here the CDR3 DNA reads TGCAGTGCTAGTTTGGGGGGGCTGGGCAATCAGCCCCAGCATTTT. Protein product: CSASLGGLGNQPQHF.

The genes are TRBV11-1 and TRBJ1-3; D is undetermined. CDR3 length: 14 residues. Germline V gene sequence: CDR1 SGHAT, CDR2 FQDESV (reference sequence). Trimming took 2 bases from V and 1 from J, leaving 6 bases between them. The CDR3 region has the DNA TGTGCCAGCAGCTTAACCAGGTCTGGAAACACCATATATTTT. Residues: CASSLTRSGNTIYF.

The chain links TRBV7-9 to TRBJ2-2, with 8 bases lining up with TRBD2. Unmatched junction bases numbered 9, after V lost 8 bases and J lost 4 bases. This CDR3 region has 15 residues. CDR1 is SEHNR, CDR2 FQNEAQ, per germline (reference sequence). The CDR3 DNA is TGTGCCAGCGTTGGCGGGACTAGGGGCACCGGGGAGCTGTTTTTT. As protein: CASVGGTRGTGELFF.

The chain employs TRBV5-6 and TRBJ1-1; no clear D. From germline, CDR1 is SGHDT and CDR2 YYEEEE. V was pared by 1 base and J by 2 bases, with 12 bases between. This CDR3 is 15 amino acids long. CDR3 region: CASSLRGVRNTEAFF. In DNA, the CDR3 is TGTGCCAGCAGCTTGCGGGGAGTGAGAAACACTGAAGCTTTCTTT.

This chain connects TRBV9 to TRBJ1-2; TRBD1 might be the D (6 bases). V shed 4 bases and J shed 2 bases, with 18 bases lying between them. The CDR3 contains 16 residues. Germline CDR1 is SGDLS and CDR2 is YYNGEE. The CDR3 region has the DNA TGTGCCAGCAGCCCCCGCTCTGAGGGGGACAACTATGGCTACACCTTC. As protein: CASSPRSEGDNYGYTF. The variable domain in full, with the rest retrieved from reference TRBV9 and TRBJ1-2, is DSGVTQTPKHLITATGQRVTLRCSPRSGDLSVYWYQQSLDQGLQFLIQYYNGEERAKGNILERFSAQQFPDLHSELNLSSLELGDSALYFCASSPRSEGDNYGYTFGSGTRLTVV.

The table lists this clone with a count of one. This chain connects TRBV12-3 or TRBV12-4 to TRBJ2-7; weak D call: TRBD2 (6 bases). The CDR3 extends over 13 amino acids. V lost 0 bases and J lost 3, with 6 bases in between. DNA for the CDR3: TGTGCCAGCAGTTTAGCGCGGGGCTACGAGCAGTACTTC. As protein: CASSLARGYEQYF.

Written as DNA, the CDR3 is TGTGCCAGCAGTTTAGGATACAGGGCCGTAGGGGGCTACACCTTC. It yields the protein CASSLGYRAVGGYTF. The J gene is TRBJ1-2, the V gene TRBV28; D possibly corresponds to TRBD1 (6 bases). The CDR3 consists of 15 residues. Germline loops: CDR1 MDHEN, CDR2 SYDVKM. V gave up 2 bases and J gave up 8 bases, with 18 bases separating them.

The gene calls are TRBV15 and TRBJ1-6; 8 nucleotides line up with TRBD1. The CDR3 spans 21 residues. CDR1 and CDR2 from the germline V gene are LNHNV and YYDKDF (reference sequence). V lost 5 bases to trimming and J lost 10 bases; unmatched junction nucleotides: 28. CDR3 nucleotides: TGTGCCACCAGCGGTGGGGGGGTAGGGACAGGACGACTCCGGGCGTACTCACCCCTCCACTTT. Residues: CATSGGGVGTGRLRAYSPLHF.

The V call is TRBV30, the J call TRBJ1-3; 11 positions match TRBD1. The CDR3 totals 18 residues. V trimming: 3 bases; J trimming: 4 bases; junction bases outside the gene matches: 14. Germline assignment: CDR1 GTSNPN and CDR2 SVGIG (reference sequence). CDR3 nucleotide sequence: TGTGCCTGGAGGCAGGACAGGGGGCCTAACCCGCGGGGAAACACCATATATTTT. Its translation: CAWRQDRGPNPRGNTIYF.

In DNA, the CDR3 is TGTGCCAGCAGTTACTCGCAGGGCTCGGACTATGGCTACACCTTC. This encodes CASSYSQGSDYGYTF. The V and J genes are TRBV6-5 and TRBJ1-2; maybe TRBD1 (5 bases). Germline CDR1 is MNHEY and CDR2 is SVGAGI. V was pared by 0 bases and J by 3 bases, with 11 bases between. This CDR3 region has 15 residues.

This clone was seen a few times. The CDR3 loop is CASSQDRGKELFF. The CDR3 DNA is TGTGCCAGCAGCCAAGATCGGGGTAAGGAACTGTTTTTT. The V call is TRBV3-1 (or the pseudogene TRBV3-2), the J call TRBJ1-4; D unclear. V lost 0 bases and J lost 12, with 11 bases in between. Germline V gene lookup returns CDR1 LGHDT and CDR2 YNNKEL (reference sequence). This CDR3 has 13 residues.

V and J are TRBV9 and TRBJ1-3; D unclear. Trimming removed 0 bases at V and 4 bases at J, with 23 bases between. Germline V CDR1 and CDR2: SGDLS, YYNGEE. The CDR3 has 19 amino acids. For the CDR3, the DNA is TGTGCCAGCAGCGTAGATGGCAGCGGGAGAACCTTTAACGGAAACACCATATATTTT. Residues: CASSVDGSGRTFNGNTIYF.

J is TRBJ1-4 and V is TRBV12-5; TRBD1 is a possible D gene (5 bases). This CDR3 region has 15 residues. V shed 0 bases and J shed 3 bases, with 8 bases lying between them. Germline values: CDR1 LGHNT, CDR2 FRNRAP. CDR3 amino acids: CASGLVGRANEKLFF. The CDR3 bases are TGTGCTAGTGGTTTGGTCGGCAGGGCTAATGAAAAACTGTTTTTT.

The genes are TRBV10-3 and TRBJ1-5, with 8 bases identical to TRBD1. The CDR3 has 13 residues. V shed 6 bases, J shed 5 bases, and the junction held 3 bases outside the gene matches. Germline CDR1 is ENHRY and CDR2 is SYGVKD. The CDR3 nucleotides read TGTGCCATCAGCGGACAGGGTGATCAGCCCCAGCATTTT. It encodes CAISGQGDQPQHF.

The chain recombines TRBV21-1 with TRBJ1-5; no check of the table's D call, TRBD1, against the DNA was made. TRBV21-1 corresponds to a pseudogene. The CDR3 is 15 residues long. The CDR3 loop reads CASSSTGSYNQPQHF. In DNA form, the CDR3 reads TGTGCCAGCAGCTCGACAGGGAGCTACAATCAGCCCCAGCATTTT.

The CDR3 loop reads CASSPDREAYYGYTF. The DNA of the CDR3 is TGTGCCAGCTCACCGGACAGGGAGGCGTACTATGGCTACACCTTC. This chain uses TRBV18 with TRBJ1-2; TRBD1 aligns across 8 bases. V was clipped by 3 bases and J by 3 bases; unmatched bases: 6. The CDR3 totals 15 residues. Looked up from germline, CDR1 is KGHSH and CDR2 is LQKENI.